The T cell receptor (beta chain) under discussion was sequenced for a study of beta chain features in type 1 diabetes. About the research overall: All samples combined gave 90 million to 130 million sorted cells for examination. Study-level results: Sampled from patients, naive, central memory and Treg TCRB repertoires appeared more similar than those sampled from healthy donors.

As every portion of the isolated RNA was reverse transcribed, the sequencing read expressed TCRB transcripts. TCRdb's copy holds only in-frame clones and misses some; the assay was immunoSEQ multiplex PCR. Among about 330,000 clones, more than 9.5% were seen once, and the ten largest hold about 0.015%. Germline V gene lookup returns CDR1 SGHRS and CDR2 YFSETQ. Trimming removed 2 bases from V and 6 bases from J, with 18 bases in between. This CDR3 comprises 16 residues. As to this clone: Its matching antigen is unknown.

This chain connects TRBV5-1 to TRBJ2-1, with a tentative D call TRBD2 (6 bases). This TCR came from a woman between 25 and 40 years old in good health. Sequencing used naive CD4+ T cells from blood. CDR3: CASSFTLTGTSNEQFF. The CDR3 DNA sequence: TGCGCCAGCAGCTTCACTCTGACCGGGACTTCCAATGAGCAGTTCTTC.